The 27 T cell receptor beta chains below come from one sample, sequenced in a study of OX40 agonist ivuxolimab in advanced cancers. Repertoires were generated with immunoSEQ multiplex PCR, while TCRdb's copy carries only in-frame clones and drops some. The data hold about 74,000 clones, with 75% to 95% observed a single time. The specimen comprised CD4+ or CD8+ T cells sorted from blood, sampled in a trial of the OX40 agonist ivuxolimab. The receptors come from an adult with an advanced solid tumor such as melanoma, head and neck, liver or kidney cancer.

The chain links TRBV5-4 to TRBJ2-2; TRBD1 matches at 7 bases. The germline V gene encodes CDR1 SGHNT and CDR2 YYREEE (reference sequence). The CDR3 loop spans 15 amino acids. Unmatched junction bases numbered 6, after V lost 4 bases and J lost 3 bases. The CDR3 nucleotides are TGTGCCAGCAGCGACAGGGATTTAGACACCGGGGAGCTGTTTTTT. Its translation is CASSDRDLDTGELFF.

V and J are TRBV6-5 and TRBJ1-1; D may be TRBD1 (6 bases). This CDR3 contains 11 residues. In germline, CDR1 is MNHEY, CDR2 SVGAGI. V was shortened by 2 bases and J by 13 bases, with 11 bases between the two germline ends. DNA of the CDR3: TGTGCCAGCAGTTACCGGACAGTCCTTTTCTTT. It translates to CASSYRTVLFF.

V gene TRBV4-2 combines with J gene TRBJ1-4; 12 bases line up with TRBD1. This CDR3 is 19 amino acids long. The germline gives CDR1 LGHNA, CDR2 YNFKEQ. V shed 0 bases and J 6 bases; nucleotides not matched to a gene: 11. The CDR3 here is CASSQEDRDRGRWDEKLFF. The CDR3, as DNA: TGTGCCAGCAGCCAAGAAGATCGGGACAGGGGGCGGTGGGATGAAAAACTGTTTTTT.

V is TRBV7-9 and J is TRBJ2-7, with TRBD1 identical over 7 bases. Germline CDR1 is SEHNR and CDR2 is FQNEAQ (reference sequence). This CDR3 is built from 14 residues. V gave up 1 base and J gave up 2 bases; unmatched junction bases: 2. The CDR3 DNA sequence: TGTGCCAGCAGCTTAGGGCAGGGGGCCTACGAGCAGTACTTC. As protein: CASSLGQGAYEQYF. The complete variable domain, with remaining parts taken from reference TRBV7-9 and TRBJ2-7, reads DTGVSQNPRHKITKRGQNVTFRCDPISEHNRLYWYRQTLGQGPEFLTYFQNEAQLEKSRLLSDRFSAERPKGSFSTLEIQRTEQGDSAMYLCASSLGQGAYEQYFGPGTRLTVT.

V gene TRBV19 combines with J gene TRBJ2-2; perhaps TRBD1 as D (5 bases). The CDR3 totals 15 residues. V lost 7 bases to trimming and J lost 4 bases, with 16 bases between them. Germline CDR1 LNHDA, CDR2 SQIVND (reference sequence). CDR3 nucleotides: TGTGCCAGTACCCTGGGTACCAGGGCCACCGGGGAGCTGTTTTTT. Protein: CASTLGTRATGELFF.

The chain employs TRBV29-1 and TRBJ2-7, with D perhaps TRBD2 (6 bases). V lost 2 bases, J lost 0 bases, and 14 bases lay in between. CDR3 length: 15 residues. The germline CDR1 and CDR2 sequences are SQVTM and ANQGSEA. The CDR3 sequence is CSVEKIGTSSYEQYF. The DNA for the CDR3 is TGCAGCGTTGAAAAGATAGGGACTTCCTCCTACGAGCAGTACTTC.

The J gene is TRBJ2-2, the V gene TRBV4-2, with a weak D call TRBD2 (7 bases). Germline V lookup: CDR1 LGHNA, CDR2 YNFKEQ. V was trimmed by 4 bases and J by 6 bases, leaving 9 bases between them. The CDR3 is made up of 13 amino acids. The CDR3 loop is CASSLGGAGELFF. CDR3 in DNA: TGTGCCAGCAGCCTAGGGGGGGCCGGGGAGCTGTTTTTT.

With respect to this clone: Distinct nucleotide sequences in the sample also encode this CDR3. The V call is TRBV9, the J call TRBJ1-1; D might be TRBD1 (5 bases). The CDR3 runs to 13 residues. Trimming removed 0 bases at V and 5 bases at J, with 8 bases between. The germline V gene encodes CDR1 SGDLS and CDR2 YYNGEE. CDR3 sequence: CASSVGGSTEAFF. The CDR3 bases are TGTGCCAGCAGCGTAGGGGGCTCGACTGAAGCTTTCTTT. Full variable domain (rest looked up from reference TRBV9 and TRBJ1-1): DSGVTQTPKHLITATGQRVTLRCSPRSGDLSVYWYQQSLDQGLQFLIQYYNGEERAKGNILERFSAQQFPDLHSELNLSSLELGDSALYFCASSVGGSTEAFFGQGTRLTVV.

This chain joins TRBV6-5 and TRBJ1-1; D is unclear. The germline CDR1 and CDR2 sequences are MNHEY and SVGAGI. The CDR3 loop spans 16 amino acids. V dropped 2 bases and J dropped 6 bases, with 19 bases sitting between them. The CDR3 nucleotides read TGTGCCAGCAGTTACGCAGGAGGGAGTATCTACGCTGAAGCTTTCTTT. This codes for CASSYAGGSIYAEAFF.

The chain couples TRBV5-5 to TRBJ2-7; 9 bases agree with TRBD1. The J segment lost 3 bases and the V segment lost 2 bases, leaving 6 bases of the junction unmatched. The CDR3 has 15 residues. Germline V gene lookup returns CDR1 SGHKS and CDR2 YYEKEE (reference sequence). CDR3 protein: CASSLRQGDYYEQYF. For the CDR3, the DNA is TGTGCCAGCAGCTTAAGACAGGGGGACTACTACGAGCAGTACTTC.

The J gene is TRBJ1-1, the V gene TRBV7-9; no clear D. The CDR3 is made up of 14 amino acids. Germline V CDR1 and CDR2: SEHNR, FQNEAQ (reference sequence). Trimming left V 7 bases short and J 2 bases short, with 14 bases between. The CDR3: CASTSKLGNTEAFF. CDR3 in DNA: TGTGCCAGCACCTCAAAGTTGGGAAACACTGAAGCTTTCTTT.

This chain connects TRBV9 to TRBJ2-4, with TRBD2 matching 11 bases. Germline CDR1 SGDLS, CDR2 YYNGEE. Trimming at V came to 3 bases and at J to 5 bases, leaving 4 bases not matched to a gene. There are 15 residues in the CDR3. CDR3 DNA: TGTGCCAGCAGCGCCTCGGGACTAGCGGAAAACATTCAGTACTTC. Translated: CASSASGLAENIQYF.

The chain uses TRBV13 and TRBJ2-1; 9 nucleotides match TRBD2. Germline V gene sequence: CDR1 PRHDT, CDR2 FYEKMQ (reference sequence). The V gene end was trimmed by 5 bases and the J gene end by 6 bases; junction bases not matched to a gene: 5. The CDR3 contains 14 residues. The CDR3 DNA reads TGTGCCAGCAGCCTCGGACTAGCGATCAATGAGCAGTTCTTC. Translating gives CASSLGLAINEQFF.

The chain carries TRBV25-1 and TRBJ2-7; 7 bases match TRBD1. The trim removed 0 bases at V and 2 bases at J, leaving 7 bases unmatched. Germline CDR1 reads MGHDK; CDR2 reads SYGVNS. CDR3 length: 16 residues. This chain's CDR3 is CASSEYRTGFTYEQYF. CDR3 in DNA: TGTGCCAGCAGTGAATACCGGACAGGCTTTACCTACGAGCAGTACTTC.

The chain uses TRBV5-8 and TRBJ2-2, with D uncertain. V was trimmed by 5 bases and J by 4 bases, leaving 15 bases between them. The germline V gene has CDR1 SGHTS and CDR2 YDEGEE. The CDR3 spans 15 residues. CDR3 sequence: CASSILIRATGELFF. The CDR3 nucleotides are TGTGCCAGCAGTATCCTAATAAGGGCCACCGGGGAGCTGTTTTTT.

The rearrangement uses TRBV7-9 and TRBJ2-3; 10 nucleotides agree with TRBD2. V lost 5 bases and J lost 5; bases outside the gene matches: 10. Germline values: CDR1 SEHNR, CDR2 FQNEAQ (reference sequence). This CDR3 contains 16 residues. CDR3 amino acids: CASSPVLAGVGDTQYF. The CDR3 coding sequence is TGTGCCAGCAGCCCCGTCCTAGCGGGAGTTGGAGATACGCAGTATTTT.

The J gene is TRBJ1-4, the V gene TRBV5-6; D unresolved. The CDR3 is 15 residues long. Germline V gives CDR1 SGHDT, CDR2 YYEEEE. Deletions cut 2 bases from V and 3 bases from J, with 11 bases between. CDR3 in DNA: TGTGCCAGCAGCTTCGAGGACCGGGCTAATGAAAAACTGTTTTTT. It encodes CASSFEDRANEKLFF.

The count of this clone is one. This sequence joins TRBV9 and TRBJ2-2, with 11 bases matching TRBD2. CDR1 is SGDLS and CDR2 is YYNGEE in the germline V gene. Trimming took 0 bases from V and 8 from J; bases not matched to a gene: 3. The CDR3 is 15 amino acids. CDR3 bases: TGTGCCAGCAGCGTAGACCTAGCGGGAGGAGGGGAGCTGTTTTTT. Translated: CASSVDLAGGGELFF.

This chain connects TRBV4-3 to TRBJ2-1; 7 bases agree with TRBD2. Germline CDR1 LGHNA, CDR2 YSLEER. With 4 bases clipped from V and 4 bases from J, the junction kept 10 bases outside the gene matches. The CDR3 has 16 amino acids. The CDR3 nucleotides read TGCGCCAGCAGCCCCACCGGGACTACCGGTTACAATGAGCAGTTCTTC. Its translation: CASSPTGTTGYNEQFF.

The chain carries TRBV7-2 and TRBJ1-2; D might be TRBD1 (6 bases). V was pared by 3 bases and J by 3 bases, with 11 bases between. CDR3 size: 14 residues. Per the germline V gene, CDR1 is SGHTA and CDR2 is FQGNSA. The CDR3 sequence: CASSLGGEDYGYTF. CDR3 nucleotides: TGTGCCAGCAGCTTGGGGGGCGAGGACTATGGCTACACCTTC.

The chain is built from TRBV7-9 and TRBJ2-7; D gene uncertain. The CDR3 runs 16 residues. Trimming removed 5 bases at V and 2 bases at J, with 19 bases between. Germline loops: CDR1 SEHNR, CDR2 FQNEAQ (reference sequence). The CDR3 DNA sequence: TGTGCCAGCAGCCCCCCAAGCCCAGAGAGTACCTACGAGCAGTACTTC. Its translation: CASSPPSPESTYEQYF. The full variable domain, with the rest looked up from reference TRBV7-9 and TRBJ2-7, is DTGVSQNPRHKITKRGQNVTFRCDPISEHNRLYWYRQTLGQGPEFLTYFQNEAQLEKSRLLSDRFSAERPKGSFSTLEIQRTEQGDSAMYLCASSPPSPESTYEQYFGPGTRLTVT.

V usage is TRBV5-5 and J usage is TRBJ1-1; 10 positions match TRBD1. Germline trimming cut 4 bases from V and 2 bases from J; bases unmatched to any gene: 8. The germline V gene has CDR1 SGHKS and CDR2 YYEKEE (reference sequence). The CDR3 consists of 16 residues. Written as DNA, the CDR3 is TGTGCCAGCAGCCCCGGACAGGGGGAGGGAAACACTGAAGCTTTCTTT. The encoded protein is CASSPGQGEGNTEAFF.

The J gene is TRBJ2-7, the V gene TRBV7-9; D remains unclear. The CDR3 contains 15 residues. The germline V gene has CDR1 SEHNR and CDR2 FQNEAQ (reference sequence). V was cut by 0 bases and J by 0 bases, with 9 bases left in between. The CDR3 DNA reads TGTGCCAGCAGCTTAGCGCTGGGCCTCTCCTACGAGCAGTACTTC. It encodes CASSLALGLSYEQYF.

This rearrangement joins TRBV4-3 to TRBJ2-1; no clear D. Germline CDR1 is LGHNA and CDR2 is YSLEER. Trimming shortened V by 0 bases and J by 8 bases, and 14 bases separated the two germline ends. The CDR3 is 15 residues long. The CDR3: CASSQEGSVGYEQFF. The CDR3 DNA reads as TGCGCCAGCAGCCAAGAGGGGTCAGTGGGGTATGAGCAGTTCTTC.

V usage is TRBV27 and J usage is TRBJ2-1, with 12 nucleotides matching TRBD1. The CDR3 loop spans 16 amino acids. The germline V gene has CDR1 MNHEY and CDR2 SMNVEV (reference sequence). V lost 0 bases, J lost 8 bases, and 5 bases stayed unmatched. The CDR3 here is CASSLSVGTGGYEQFF. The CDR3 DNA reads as TGTGCCAGCAGTTTATCAGTTGGGACAGGGGGCTATGAGCAGTTCTTC.

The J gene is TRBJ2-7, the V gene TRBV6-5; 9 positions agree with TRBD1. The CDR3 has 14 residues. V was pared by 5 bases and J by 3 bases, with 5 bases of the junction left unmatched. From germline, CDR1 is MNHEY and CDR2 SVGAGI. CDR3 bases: TGTGCCAGCAGTACCGGGACAGGGAGCTACGAGCAGTACTTC. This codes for CASSTGTGSYEQYF.

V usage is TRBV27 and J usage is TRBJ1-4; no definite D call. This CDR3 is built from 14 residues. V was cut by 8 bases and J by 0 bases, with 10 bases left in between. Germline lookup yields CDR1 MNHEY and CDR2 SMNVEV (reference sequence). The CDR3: CASAERATNEKLFF. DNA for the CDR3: TGTGCCAGCGCTGAGAGGGCAACTAATGAAAAACTGTTTTTT.